The sequence of this T cell receptor (beta chain) was determined in a study of blood T cells in healthy people across ages. Findings of the study overall: Donor CMV infection status was unknown, possibly confounding age-related changes in expanded clonotypes. Researchers report that TCR beta diversity correlated strongly with naive T cell percentage.

Combining a sample-barcoded 5' primer with a J-beta primer mix, a second PCR ran for roughly 7 to 12 cycles. Each cDNA molecule was tagged by a template-switch adaptor with 12 random nucleotides. TCRdb analysed the 5' RACE reads with MiXCR anew, one entry per CDR3 protein. The sample holds roughly 900,000 distinct CDR3 sequences; around 48% are singletons and the top ten take 13%. Points on this clonotype: Its cognate antigen is unknown.

The germline V gene encodes CDR1 MGHDK and CDR2 SYGVNS. Germline trimming cut 9 bases from V and 1 base from J; bases unmatched to any gene: 4. This CDR3 spans 13 amino acids. The sequencing sample was made of blood. This receptor was taken from a young man in good health. This chain links TRBV25-1 with TRBJ2-7, with 9 bases identical to TRBD2. The CDR3 spells CASLAGLSYEQYF. The CDR3 bases are TGTGCCAGTCTAGCGGGGCTTTCCTACGAGCAGTACTTC.